The clone carrying this T cell receptor beta chain turned up a few times. Its specificity is not known. The source of the sample is a study of T-cell memory formation after mild COVID-19. Study conclusions and caveats: Contracting CD8+ clones were enriched in EMRA, CD4+ mainly in CM and EM. Second-wave clones peaking on day 37 lacked confirmed SARS-CoV-2 specificity.

Germline V gene lookup returns CDR1 SGDLS and CDR2 YYNGEE. V was shortened by 1 base and J by 9 bases, with 11 bases between the two germline ends. The CDR3 runs to 13 residues. TCRdb fed the 5' RACE reads into MiXCR, producing one record per CDR3 protein. Among about 620,000 distinct CDR3 sequences, around 17% were seen once, and the ten largest hold around 12%. This receptor was obtained from an adult woman who had mild COVID-19 (a few samples of this study predate the infection). Cell type and time point are not known. Sequenced: PBMCs or a T cell subset sorted from them (not recorded which). The V gene is TRBV9, the J gene TRBJ2-1; D not resolved. The CDR3: CASSVQIDTEQFF. The CDR3 DNA sequence: TGTGCCAGCAGCGTACAGATAGACACTGAGCAGTTCTTC.